The rows below give T cell receptor beta chains drawn from one sample of a study of blood T cell repertoires in COVID-19. Assay: immunoSEQ multiplex PCR; the TCRdb copy retains only in-frame clones and omits some. The sample contains over 70,000 clones, 88% of which appear only once. Material for sequencing was peripheral blood. The receptors originated from an elderly man with acute or convalescent COVID-19. CDR3s include the opening cysteine and the closing phenylalanine or tryptophan. The D gene is left open where the match is weak. Not every row has a clone size; where given, it reads once, few, many or a size class.

v_gene: TRBV24-1; j_gene: TRBJ2-2; d_gene: TRBD1; abundance: NA; CDR3aa: CATSGPKGDRGHTGELFF; CDR3nt: TGTGCCACCAGTGGGCCCAAGGGGGACAGGGGGCACACCGGGGAGCTGTTTTTT
v_gene: TRBV6-4; j_gene: TRBJ2-7; d_gene: TRBD2; abundance: NA; CDR3aa: CASRKLPSGDYEQYF; CDR3nt: TGTGCCAGCAGAAAGTTACCTAGCGGGGACTACGAGCAGTACTTC
v_gene: TRBV7-2; j_gene: TRBJ2-5; d_gene: TRBD1; abundance: NA; CDR3aa: CASSLSGRGQETQYF; CDR3nt: TGTGCCAGCAGCTTATCTGGCAGGGGGCAAGAGACCCAGTACTTC
v_gene: TRBV29-1; j_gene: TRBJ2-1; d_gene: TRBD2; abundance: NA; CDR3aa: CSVVLAGRSSYNEQFF; CDR3nt: TGCAGCGTTGTACTAGCGGGACGGAGCTCCTACAATGAGCAGTTCTTC
v_gene: TRBV27; j_gene: TRBJ1-1; d_gene: NA; abundance: NA; CDR3aa: CASRPQGDWTEAFF; CDR3nt: TGTGCCAGCAGACCCCAGGGTGATTGGACTGAAGCTTTCTTT
v_gene: TRBV9; j_gene: TRBJ2-1; d_gene: NA; abundance: few; CDR3aa: CASSVGPGALSSYNEQFF; CDR3nt: TGTGCCAGCAGCGTGGGGCCAGGAGCATTGAGCTCCTACAATGAGCAGTTCTTC
v_gene: TRBV5-1; j_gene: TRBJ2-5; d_gene: TRBD1; abundance: few; CDR3aa: CASRGQGRETQYF; CDR3nt: TGCGCCAGCAGAGGACAGGGGAGGGAGACCCAGTACTTC
v_gene: TRBV18; j_gene: TRBJ1-2; d_gene: TRBD1; abundance: NA; CDR3aa: CASSSLQGQDGYTF; CDR3nt: TGTGCCAGCTCATCCCTACAGGGGCAAGATGGCTACACCTTC
v_gene: TRBV5-6; j_gene: TRBJ2-1; d_gene: NA; abundance: NA; CDR3aa: CASSLVPGVGNEQFF; CDR3nt: TGTGCCAGCAGCTTGGTGCCGGGAGTGGGGAATGAGCAGTTCTTC
v_gene: TRBV3-1/TRBV3-2; j_gene: TRBJ2-2; d_gene: NA; abundance: NA; CDR3aa: CASSRQIANTGELFF; CDR3nt: TGTGCCAGCAGCCGACAAATCGCGAACACCGGGGAGCTGTTTTTT
v_gene: TRBV12-3/TRBV12-4; j_gene: TRBJ1-1; d_gene: NA; abundance: NA; CDR3aa: CASSLAANTEAFF; CDR3nt: TGTGCCAGCAGTTTAGCAGCGAACACTGAAGCTTTCTTT
v_gene: TRBV3-1/TRBV3-2; j_gene: TRBJ1-2; d_gene: NA; abundance: NA; CDR3aa: CASSQVREGYTF; CDR3nt: TGTGCCAGCAGCCAAGTCCGGGAGGGCTACACCTTC
v_gene: TRBV5-1; j_gene: TRBJ1-6; d_gene: NA; abundance: NA; CDR3aa: CASSLDGQKNSPLHF; CDR3nt: TGCGCCAGCAGCTTGGACGGACAGAAAAATTCACCCCTCCACTTT
v_gene: TRBV5-1; j_gene: TRBJ2-1; d_gene: TRBD1; abundance: NA; CDR3aa: CASSPGQGANEQFF; CDR3nt: TGCGCCAGCAGCCCGGGACAGGGGGCCAATGAGCAGTTCTTC
v_gene: TRBV7-8; j_gene: TRBJ2-7; d_gene: NA; abundance: NA; CDR3aa: CASSPGRRVKYEQYF; CDR3nt: TGTGCCAGCAGCCCGGGCAGGAGGGTAAAGTACGAGCAGTACTTC
v_gene: TRBV4-2; j_gene: TRBJ2-2; d_gene: TRBD1; abundance: NA; CDR3aa: CASSQDRGTGVTGELFF; CDR3nt: TGTGCCAGCAGCCAAGATAGGGGGACAGGGGTTACCGGGGAGCTGTTTTTT
v_gene: TRBV18; j_gene: TRBJ1-4; d_gene: NA; abundance: NA; CDR3aa: CASSQTGGTSTNEKLFF; CDR3nt: TGTGCCAGCTCACAGACAGGAGGTACCTCAACTAATGAAAAACTGTTTTTT
v_gene: TRBV12-3/TRBV12-4; j_gene: TRBJ2-1; d_gene: TRBD2; abundance: NA; CDR3aa: CASSGGSYNEQFF; CDR3nt: TGTGCCAGCTCGGGGGGCTCCTACAATGAGCAGTTCTTC
v_gene: TRBV19; j_gene: TRBJ1-1; d_gene: NA; abundance: NA; CDR3aa: CASTMGLTVNTEAFF; CDR3nt: TGTGCCAGTACCATGGGTCTGACAGTGAACACTGAAGCTTTCTTT
v_gene: TRBV11-3; j_gene: TRBJ1-4; d_gene: TRBD1; abundance: NA; CDR3aa: CASSSQGTTNEKLFF; CDR3nt: TGTGCCAGCAGCTCACAGGGGACAACTAATGAAAAACTGTTTTTT
v_gene: TRBV12-5; j_gene: TRBJ2-2; d_gene: TRBD2; abundance: NA; CDR3aa: CASGLVPWRGSTGELFF; CDR3nt: TGTGCTAGTGGTTTGGTACCCTGGCGGGGGTCCACCGGGGAGCTGTTTTTT
v_gene: TRBV27; j_gene: TRBJ1-1; d_gene: TRBD1; abundance: NA; CDR3aa: CASWDRLNTEAFF; CDR3nt: TGTGCCAGCTGGGACAGATTGAACACTGAAGCTTTCTTT
v_gene: TRBV19; j_gene: TRBJ2-1; d_gene: NA; abundance: NA; CDR3aa: CASSPRGSLGDEQFF; CDR3nt: TGTGCCAGTAGCCCCAGGGGCAGTCTGGGCGATGAGCAGTTCTTC
v_gene: TRBV11-3; j_gene: TRBJ2-1; d_gene: TRBD2; abundance: NA; CDR3aa: CASSLDTSGTPYNEQFF; CDR3nt: TGTGCCAGCAGCTTAGACACTAGCGGGACACCCTACAATGAGCAGTTCTTC
v_gene: TRBV3-1/TRBV3-2; j_gene: TRBJ1-4; d_gene: NA; abundance: NA; CDR3aa: CASSPPRGGGYANEKLFF; CDR3nt: TGTGCCAGCAGCCCCCCTCGGGGGGGAGGGTACGCTAATGAAAAACTGTTTTTT
v_gene: TRBV19; j_gene: TRBJ1-3; d_gene: NA; abundance: NA; CDR3aa: CASSIGGLSGNTIYF; CDR3nt: TGTGCCAGTAGTATAGGAGGCCTCTCTGGAAACACCATATATTTT
v_gene: TRBV18; j_gene: TRBJ2-7; d_gene: NA; abundance: NA; CDR3aa: CASSPQTTKKSYEQYF; CDR3nt: TGTGCCAGCTCACCCCAGACGACAAAAAAGTCCTACGAGCAGTACTTC
v_gene: TRBV11-2; j_gene: TRBJ1-3; d_gene: NA; abundance: NA; CDR3aa: CASSLDGRGISGNTIYF; CDR3nt: TGTGCCAGCAGCTTAGACGGTCGGGGGATCTCTGGAAACACCATATATTTT
v_gene: TRBV28; j_gene: TRBJ1-6; d_gene: NA; abundance: NA; CDR3aa: CASKGPGTSPLHF; CDR3nt: TGTGCCAGCAAAGGTCCAGGTACCTCACCCCTCCACTTT
v_gene: TRBV12-3/TRBV12-4; j_gene: TRBJ1-2; d_gene: TRBD1; abundance: NA; CDR3aa: CASSLGRGNGYTF; CDR3nt: TGTGCCAGCAGTTTAGGCAGGGGGAACGGCTACACCTTC
v_gene: TRBV5-1; j_gene: TRBJ2-1; d_gene: TRBD2; abundance: once; CDR3aa: CASSTGGTSGTYEQFF; CDR3nt: TGCGCCAGCAGCACTGGGGGGACTAGCGGGACATATGAGCAGTTCTTC
v_gene: TRBV9; j_gene: TRBJ1-5; d_gene: NA; abundance: NA; CDR3aa: CASSVDGWLRPQHF; CDR3nt: TGTGCCAGCAGCGTAGACGGGTGGTTACGGCCCCAGCATTTT
v_gene: TRBV6-6; j_gene: TRBJ2-4; d_gene: NA; abundance: NA; CDR3aa: CASSYLGGNGVYF; CDR3nt: TGTGCCAGCAGTTACCTGGGTGGGAACGGGGTGTACTTC
v_gene: TRBV7-3; j_gene: TRBJ2-1; d_gene: TRBD2; abundance: once; CDR3aa: CASSSGTSGNNEQFF; CDR3nt: TGTGCCAGCAGCTCGGGGACTAGCGGAAACAATGAGCAGTTCTTC
v_gene: TRBV11-2; j_gene: TRBJ1-6; d_gene: TRBD1; abundance: NA; CDR3aa: CASSAQTGGHSPLHF; CDR3nt: TGTGCCAGCAGCGCCCAGACAGGGGGTCATTCACCCCTCCACTTT
v_gene: TRBV28; j_gene: TRBJ1-3; d_gene: TRBD1; abundance: NA; CDR3aa: CATHRGLIIYF; CDR3nt: TGTGCCACCCACAGGGGGCTTATCATATATTTT
v_gene: TRBV4-1; j_gene: TRBJ2-7; d_gene: TRBD2; abundance: few; CDR3aa: CASSPGLAGPYEQYF; CDR3nt: TGCGCCAGCAGCCCGGGACTAGCGGGTCCCTACGAGCAGTACTTC